Below, 27 T cell receptor beta chains from the same sample are listed, as sequenced in a study of regulatory and conventional T cells in RAG deficiency. Libraries were prepared by immunoSEQ multiplex PCR; TCRdb keeps only in-frame clonotypes and omits some of them. Seen here are around 31,000 clones, 90% observed once, and the top ten hold about 5.4%. These data were likewise used in another study, on regulatory T cells. This second report adds: Amplification used 52 TRBV primers and 13 TRBJ primers.

Sequencing was done on a sample of CD8+ T cells sorted from blood. Receptors originate from a human donor in good health.

The chain combines TRBV7-3 with TRBJ2-3; 8 nucleotides agree with TRBD2. There are 15 residues in the CDR3. Germline lookup yields CDR1 SGHTA and CDR2 FQGTGA. Losses at the gene ends were 4 bases for V and 2 bases for J; bases not matched to a gene: 5. The CDR3 loop is CASSSRGGTTDTQYF. The CDR3 nucleotides are TGTGCCAGCAGCTCCCGCGGGGGGACCACAGATACGCAGTATTTT.

V usage is TRBV6-6 and J usage is TRBJ1-3, with unresolved D. Germline loops: CDR1 MNHNY, CDR2 SVGAGI (reference sequence). V dropped 4 bases and J dropped 0 bases, with 10 bases sitting between them. The CDR3 runs to 15 residues. This CDR3 is CASSFTEYSGNTIYF. CDR3 DNA: TGTGCCAGCAGTTTCACTGAATACTCTGGAAACACCATATATTTT.

The chain joins TRBV9 to TRBJ2-7, with TRBD1 matching over 12 bases. Germline-derived CDR1 and CDR2 are SGDLS and YYNGEE. The CDR3 loop spans 16 amino acids. Trimming at V came to 3 bases and at J to 5 bases, leaving 9 bases not matched to a gene. CDR3 in DNA: TGTGCCAGCAGCGCCACGGGACAGGGGGCAGTGAACGAGCAGTACTTC. Protein: CASSATGQGAVNEQYF.

The chain combines TRBV5-5 with TRBJ2-1; D may match TRBD1 or TRBD2 (6 bases each). V was trimmed by 2 bases and J by 4 bases, leaving 16 bases between them. The CDR3 runs to 16 residues. Germline-derived CDR1 and CDR2 are SGHKS and YYEKEE (reference sequence). As DNA, the CDR3 is TGTGCCAGCAGCTTCCCCTCGGGGGCCGGTTACAATGAGCAGTTCTTC. As protein: CASSFPSGAGYNEQFF.

The chain is built from TRBV4-2 and TRBJ2-1; 9 bases are a match to TRBD2. The CDR3 is 16 amino acids. Germline CDR1 and CDR2: LGHNA and YNFKEQ. V shed 2 bases and J 8 bases; nucleotides not matched to a gene: 10. The CDR3, as DNA: TGTGCCAGCAGCCAACCCGGTTTAGCGGGAGAGGATGAGCAGTTCTTC. Translated: CASSQPGLAGEDEQFF.

The chain links TRBV19 to TRBJ2-1; D tentatively fits TRBD1 or TRBD2 (6 bases each). Germline CDR1 LNHDA, CDR2 SQIVND (reference sequence). V lost 6 bases and J 2 bases, leaving 14 bases between the germline ends. The CDR3 loop spans 15 amino acids. The DNA of the CDR3 is TGTGCCAGTAGCAACACAGGGACTGCCTACAATGAGCAGTTCTTC. Translated, it gives CASSNTGTAYNEQFF.

The chain employs TRBV7-9 and TRBJ2-7; D is possibly TRBD1 (5 bases). The CDR3 runs to 13 residues. The V end lost 3 bases, the J end lost 0 bases, and 6 bases lay between the germline ends. The germline CDR1 and CDR2 sequences are SEHNR and FQNEAQ (reference sequence). Here the CDR3 reads CASSFDSSYEQYF. The CDR3 nucleotides are TGTGCCAGCAGCTTCGACAGCTCCTACGAGCAGTACTTC.

This sequence joins TRBV7-9 and TRBJ2-7; D is unresolved. The CDR3 spans 14 residues. Germline lookup yields CDR1 SEHNR and CDR2 FQNEAQ (reference sequence). V lost 7 bases and J 0 bases, leaving 13 bases between the germline ends. The CDR3 DNA reads as TGTGCCAGCACCGCCGCAGAGAGCTCCTACGAGCAGTACTTC. This encodes CASTAAESSYEQYF.

V usage is TRBV7-2 and J usage is TRBJ2-7, with D hard to call. Looked up from germline, CDR1 is SGHTA and CDR2 is FQGNSA. The CDR3 loop spans 11 amino acids. Deletions cut 2 bases from V and 6 bases from J, with 5 bases between. The CDR3 loop reads CASSLKSEQYF. DNA for the CDR3: TGTGCCAGCAGCTTAAAATCCGAGCAGTACTTC.

V is TRBV7-9 and J is TRBJ1-5, with D tentatively TRBD1 (6 bases). V shed 4 bases and J shed 3 bases, with 10 bases lying between them. The CDR3 is 14 residues long. The V gene's germline CDR1 is SEHNR and CDR2 FQNEAQ (reference sequence). CDR3 nucleotide sequence: TGTGCCAGCAGCTCGGACAGACTCAATCAGCCCCAGCATTTT. Amino acid sequence: CASSSDRLNQPQHF.

This clone was recorded only once. This CDR3 reads CSVATASSGGTIYF. The DNA for the CDR3 is TGCAGCGTTGCTACAGCTTCATCTGGAGGCACCATATATTTT. V usage is TRBV29-1 and J usage is TRBJ1-3; no clear D gene. Germline lookup yields CDR1 SQVTM and CDR2 ANQGSEA. This CDR3 is built from 14 residues. The V and J ends lost 4 bases and 9 bases respectively, with 19 bases between them.

The V and J genes are TRBV7-9 and TRBJ2-2; D is unresolved. The CDR3 extends over 15 amino acids. V lost 4 bases and J lost 2, with 11 bases in between. Germline V gene data show CDR1 as SEHNR and CDR2 as FQNEAQ (reference sequence). The CDR3 DNA sequence: TGTGCCAGCAGCTCCGCCATCCCAAACACCGGGGAGCTGTTTTTT. Translation gives CASSSAIPNTGELFF.

V gene TRBV15 combines with J gene TRBJ2-1, with 9 bases identical to TRBD1. Germline CDR1 reads LNHNV; CDR2 reads YYDKDF (reference sequence). CDR3 length equals 15 residues. V was pared by 4 bases and J by 3 bases, with 4 bases of the junction left unmatched. CDR3 DNA sequence: TGTGCCACCAGCACTCCGGGACAGGGCTACAATGAGCAGTTCTTC. This codes for CATSTPGQGYNEQFF. Full variable domain (rest looked up from reference TRBV15 and TRBJ2-1): DAMVIQNPRYQVTQFGKPVTLSCSQTLNHNVMYWYQQKSSQAPKLLFHYYDKDFNNEADTPDNFQSRRPNTSFCFLDIRSPGLGDTAMYLCATSTPGQGYNEQFFGPGTRLTVL.

The chain employs TRBV14 and TRBJ1-3; a weak D match, TRBD1 (5 bases). Per germline, CDR1 SGHDN and CDR2 FVKESK. Deletions cut 5 bases from V and 2 bases from J, with 10 bases between. The CDR3 is 14 residues long. The CDR3 is CASSDTGAGNTIYF. The CDR3 nucleotides read TGTGCCAGCAGCGATACAGGAGCTGGAAACACCATATATTTT.

This chain joins TRBV6-5 and TRBJ1-6; D remains unclear. V was shortened by 2 bases and J by 7 bases, with 6 bases between the two germline ends. This CDR3 comprises 13 residues. Germline CDR1 and CDR2: MNHEY and SVGAGI. The CDR3 sequence is CASSYDGNSPLHF. The CDR3 nucleotides are TGTGCCAGCAGTTACGATGGGAATTCACCCCTCCACTTT.

This clone was found once. One end of the junction is discordant with germline, which a read error may explain. This chain connects TRBV7-7 to TRBJ1-2, with 7 bases identical to TRBD1. Germline CDR1 SSHAT, CDR2 FNYEAQ (reference sequence). This CDR3 comprises 20 residues. The CDR3 region has the DNA TGTGCTAGCAGCAAAGGAACAGGGGAAGAGGGCTCGGGGGGTAACTATGGCTACACCTTC. Translated: CASSKGTGEEGSGGNYGYTF.

The chain has TRBV29-1 and TRBJ1-1; 7 positions agree with TRBD1. The V and J ends lost 2 bases and 4 bases, in that order; junction bases with no gene match: 4. The germline CDR1 and CDR2 sequences are SQVTM and ANQGSEA. This CDR3 is built from 13 residues. CDR3 DNA sequence: TGCAGCGTTGAACCGACAGGGACCACTGAAGCTTTCTTT. Protein product: CSVEPTGTTEAFF.

Here the CDR3 DNA reads TGTGCCAGCAGCCCCGCGGACGGTACCTATGGCTACACCTTC. It yields the protein CASSPADGTYGYTF. The J gene is TRBJ1-2, the V gene TRBV9; D is ambiguous. Between the trimmed V and J ends, which lost 4 bases and 4 bases, there was a span of 14 bases. This CDR3 comprises 14 residues. In germline, CDR1 is SGDLS, CDR2 YYNGEE.

This chain uses TRBV6-5 with TRBJ2-7, with 7 bases aligning to TRBD2. The CDR3 totals 15 residues. The V gene end was trimmed by 2 bases and the J gene end by 8 bases; junction bases not matched to a gene: 12. Germline CDR1 is MNHEY and CDR2 is SVGAGI. As DNA, the CDR3 is TGTGCCAGCAGTTACACCGCGGGAGTGCCTACGAAGCAGTACTTC. This translates into CASSYTAGVPTKQYF.

This chain connects TRBV14 to TRBJ2-7; 7 positions agree with TRBD1. The germline V gene has CDR1 SGHDN and CDR2 FVKESK. The J segment lost 0 bases and the V segment lost 6 bases, leaving 11 bases of the junction unmatched. CDR3 length: 16 residues. The CDR3 nucleotides read TGTGCCAGCAGTCGAGAGACAGGGTCGCACTCCTACGAGCAGTACTTC. Residues: CASSRETGSHSYEQYF.

J is TRBJ2-1 and V is TRBV10-1, with TRBD2 identical over 10 bases. V lost 3 bases and J lost 7; bases outside the gene matches: 3. The germline gives CDR1 WNHNN, CDR2 SYGVQD (reference sequence). CDR3 size: 14 residues. CDR3 loop: CASSDSGGQNEQFF. The CDR3 bases are TGCGCCAGCAGTGATAGCGGGGGGCAAAATGAGCAGTTCTTC.

This clone has only a few counts. The CDR3 DNA reads as TGTGCCAGTAGTATTCCGGGGGCCTACGAGCAGTACTTC. Translating gives CASSIPGAYEQYF. The chain uses TRBV19 and TRBJ2-7; TRBD2 might be the D (6 bases). In germline, CDR1 is LNHDA, CDR2 SQIVND (reference sequence). With 3 bases removed from V and 2 bases from J, the gap between germline ends came to 8 bases. The CDR3 consists of 13 residues. Based on the CDR3 plus reference TRBV19 and TRBJ2-7, the full variable domain is DGGITQSPKYLFRKEGQNVTLSCEQNLNHDAMYWYRQDPGQGLRLIYYSQIVNDFQKGDIAEGYSVSREKKESFPLTVTSAQKNPTAFYLCASSIPGAYEQYFGPGTRLTVT.

In its sample, this clone was seen a few times. This chain connects TRBV6-5 to TRBJ2-7; possible D gene TRBD2, 7 bases. V dropped 6 bases and J dropped 7 bases, with 19 bases sitting between them. This CDR3 spans 14 amino acids. The germline V gene has CDR1 MNHEY and CDR2 SVGAGI. The CDR3 spells CASSWGASGLEQYF. CDR3 sequence (DNA): TGTGCCAGCAGCTGGGGGGCTAGCGGTCTAGAGCAGTACTTC.

The chain employs TRBV6-1 and TRBJ1-5; 9 bases are a match to TRBD1. The CDR3 consists of 17 residues. Trimming removed 3 bases from V and 1 base from J; junction bases left unmatched: 7. Germline V gene sequence: CDR1 MNHNS, CDR2 SASEGT. The CDR3 sequence is CASSDGPGTGSNQPQHF. For the CDR3, the DNA is TGTGCCAGCAGTGATGGCCCCGGGACAGGGAGCAATCAGCCCCAGCATTTT.

This rearrangement joins TRBV5-8 to TRBJ2-7, with 7 bases matching TRBD1. Germline V gives CDR1 SGHTS, CDR2 YDEGEE. The length of the CDR3 is 14 residues. V gave up 2 bases and J gave up 2 bases; unmatched junction bases: 4. CDR3 amino acids: CASSFVGGPYEQYF. Here the CDR3 DNA reads TGTGCCAGCAGCTTCGTAGGGGGCCCCTACGAGCAGTACTTC.

This chain joins TRBV11-1 and TRBJ2-2; 11 nucleotides align to TRBD2. With V trimmed by 9 bases and J by 5 bases, 5 bases remained unmatched. The CDR3 consists of 14 residues. Germline assignment: CDR1 SGHAT and CDR2 FQDESV (reference sequence). Written as DNA, the CDR3 is TGTGCCAGTTCCTTAGCGGGGGGGACCGGGGAGCTGTTTTTT. Translating it yields CASSLAGGTGELFF. Complete variable domain (other parts from reference TRBV11-1 and TRBJ2-2): EAEVAQSPRYKITEKSQAVAFWCDPISGHATLYWYRQILGQGPELLVQFQDESVVDDSQLPKDRFSAERLKGVDSTLKIQPAELGDSAMYLCASSLAGGTGELFFGEGSRLTVL.

The chain combines TRBV18 with TRBJ1-1; 8 nucleotides agree with TRBD1. After removal of 2 bases from V and 3 bases from J, the junction contained 14 bases not matched to a gene. CDR1 KGHSH and CDR2 LQKENI come from the germline V gene. CDR3 size: 18 residues. For the CDR3, the DNA is TGTGCCAGCTCACCAAATTGGGGCTTTAAACAGGGGGACACTGAAGCTTTCTTT. It is translated as CASSPNWGFKQGDTEAFF.